This entry lists 17 T cell receptor beta chains sequenced from one sample in a study of T cells after posttransplantation cyclophosphamide. Generated by immunoSEQ multiplex PCR, the TCRdb table keeps only in-frame clones and is missing some. The table shows approximately 56,000 clones, with 94% occurring only once. Sample: PBMCs. The receptors shown here come from a woman in her thirties in good health and a related stem cell transplant donor.

V gene TRBV29-1 combines with J gene TRBJ1-6; 7 nucleotides agree with TRBD1. The CDR3 loop spans 17 amino acids. The germline CDR1 and CDR2 sequences are SQVTM and ANQGSEA. Trimming at V came to 6 bases and at J to 0 bases, leaving 11 bases not matched to a gene. DNA for the CDR3: TGCAGCGTCCTCGGGACAGTTTTGTGCTCCTATAATTCACCCCTCCACTTT. This sequence encodes CSVLGTVLCSYNSPLHF.

The chain uses TRBV2 and TRBJ1-1, with D possibly being TRBD1 (5 bases). The CDR3 covers 14 residues. Trimming took off 2 bases at V and 4 bases at J, with 11 bases between the two ends. CDR1 and CDR2 (germline): SNHLY, FYNNEI. CDR3 in DNA: TGTGCCAGCAGTGAAAGCAGGGCTATCACTGAAGCTTTCTTT. Translation gives CASSESRAITEAFF.

V gene TRBV4-2 combines with J gene TRBJ1-4, with D uncertain. Between the trimmed V and J ends, which lost 0 bases and 0 bases, there was a span of 5 bases. Germline-derived CDR1 and CDR2 are LGHNA and YNFKEQ. The CDR3 is 15 residues long. The DNA of the CDR3 is TGTGCCAGCAGCCAAGACAGAACAACTAATGAAAAACTGTTTTTT. Amino acids: CASSQDRTTNEKLFF.

This rearrangement joins TRBV7-2 to TRBJ2-1; 8 nucleotides line up with TRBD2. The ends lost 5 bases at V and 5 bases at J; junction bases unmatched: 8. The CDR3 loop spans 15 amino acids. Germline V gene data show CDR1 as SGHTA and CDR2 as FQGNSA. CDR3 region: CASSIRSGDNNEQFF. DNA of the CDR3: TGTGCCAGCAGCATACGTAGCGGGGATAACAATGAGCAGTTCTTC.

The gene calls are TRBV7-9 and TRBJ2-4; 7 bases line up with TRBD1. Germline-derived CDR1 and CDR2 are SEHNR and FQNEAQ (reference sequence). The CDR3 runs to 12 residues. V gave up 5 bases and J gave up 9 bases; unmatched junction bases: 4. The CDR3 nucleotides are TGTGCCAGCAGCGGGGACAGCGGCATTCAGTACTTC. It codes for CASSGDSGIQYF. Full variable domain (rest looked up from reference TRBV7-9 and TRBJ2-4): DTGVSQNPRHKITKRGQNVTFRCDPISEHNRLYWYRQTLGQGPEFLTYFQNEAQLEKSRLLSDRFSAERPKGSFSTLEIQRTEQGDSAMYLCASSGDSGIQYFGAGTRLSVL.

The V call is TRBV6-6, the J call TRBJ2-7; D ambiguous. Germline V gives CDR1 MNHNY, CDR2 SVGAGI (reference sequence). The CDR3 length is 13 residues. Trimming shortened V by 0 bases and J by 5 bases, and 8 bases separated the two germline ends. The CDR3 sequence: CASSYSPVDEQYF. The CDR3 nucleotides are TGTGCCAGCAGTTACTCCCCGGTTGACGAGCAGTACTTC.

V and J are TRBV7-9 and TRBJ2-5; D not certain. Germline assignment: CDR1 SEHNR and CDR2 FQNEAQ (reference sequence). This CDR3 comprises 12 residues. The ends were cut back, 5 bases at V and 4 bases at J, with 8 bases in the middle. The CDR3 DNA is TGTGCCAGCAGCCCTGCGGCAGAGACCCAGTACTTC. Translating gives CASSPAAETQYF.

Concerning this clone: Its ends do not fully match the called genes, so a read error is possible. Other DNA sequences of this sample code for an identical CDR3. The rearrangement uses TRBV5-1 and TRBJ2-5, with 7 nucleotides matching TRBD1. The V gene's germline CDR1 is SGHRS and CDR2 YFSETQ. This CDR3 spans 15 amino acids. CDR3 region: CASSPGQTVQETQYF. As DNA, the CDR3 is TGCGCCAGCAGCCCGGGACAGACGGTCCAAGAGACCCAATACTTC.

The chain employs TRBV7-6 and TRBJ2-3; D is possibly TRBD1 (6 bases). Trimming cost V 2 bases and J 1 base, with 22 bases left between them. Germline CDR1 is SGHVS and CDR2 is FNYEAQ. The CDR3 is 19 amino acids. Written as DNA, the CDR3 is TGTGCCAGCAGCTTATCTCTGGGGGCCTCCCACACACGCACAGATACGCAGTATTTT. Translating gives CASSLSLGASHTRTDTQYF.

The genes are TRBV7-2 and TRBJ1-6; maybe TRBD1 (6 bases). V lost 2 bases, J lost 5 bases, and 10 bases lay in between. This CDR3 has 15 amino acids. CDR1 and CDR2 (germline): SGHTA, FQGNSA. The CDR3 reads CASSLMGADNSPLHF. The CDR3 DNA sequence: TGTGCCAGCAGCTTAATGGGGGCTGATAATTCACCCCTCCACTTT. Full variable domain (outside the CDR3, taken from reference TRBV7-2 and TRBJ1-6): GAGVSQSPSNKVTEKGKDVELRCDPISGHTALYWYRQSLGQGLEFLIYFQGNSAPDKSGLPSDRFSAERTGGSVSTLTIQRTQQEDSAVYLCASSLMGADNSPLHFGNGTRLTVT.

The DNA of the CDR3 is TGTGCAAGTCGCTTATCCGTCTACACCTTC. This encodes CASRLSVYTF. J is TRBJ1-2 and V is TRBV12-2. TRBV12-2 has pseudogene status. The length of the CDR3 is 10 residues.

The chain recombines TRBV7-2 with TRBJ1-6; 8 nucleotides align to TRBD1. Germline V CDR1 and CDR2: SGHTA, FQGNSA. After removal of 5 bases from V and 8 bases from J, the junction contained 2 bases not matched to a gene. This CDR3 is 13 amino acids long. The CDR3: CASSLTGDSPLHF. The CDR3 DNA follows: TGTGCCAGCAGCCTGACAGGGGATTCACCCCTCCACTTT.

The rearrangement uses TRBV2 and TRBJ2-5; unclear D gene. Trimming took off 5 bases at V and 1 base at J, with 8 bases between the two ends. CDR1 is SNHLY and CDR2 is FYNNEI in the germline V gene. The CDR3 sequence is 13 residues long. The CDR3 protein is CASSTATQETQYF. DNA for the CDR3: TGTGCCAGCAGTACAGCCACCCAAGAGACCCAGTACTTC.

The chain is built from TRBV28 and TRBJ1-4; no firm D call. The CDR3 runs 16 residues. Per germline, CDR1 MDHEN and CDR2 SYDVKM. The V and J ends lost 7 bases and 4 bases respectively, with 19 bases between them. The CDR3 DNA sequence: TGTGCCAGCAAGGAGGGATCGGGGAACCTTAATGAAAAACTGTTTTTT. This translates into CASKEGSGNLNEKLFF.

This clone was found once. In DNA, the CDR3 is TGCGCCAGCAGCCAAGCCCCGGGGCGGGGCACCTACAATGAGCAGTTCTTC. Translated: CASSQAPGRGTYNEQFF. This chain uses TRBV4-3 with TRBJ2-1; perhaps TRBD2 as D (6 bases). Germline V CDR1 and CDR2: LGHNA, YSLEER. The ends were cut back, 1 base at V and 2 bases at J, with 15 bases in the middle. CDR3 size: 17 residues.

The chain joins TRBV7-2 to TRBJ1-2; perhaps TRBD1 as D (5 bases). V lost 0 bases and J 4 bases, leaving 12 bases between the germline ends. The CDR3 consists of 15 residues. Looked up from germline, CDR1 is SGHTA and CDR2 is FQGNSA. CDR3: CASSLAQGPTYGYTF. CDR3 sequence (DNA): TGTGCCAGCAGCTTAGCCCAGGGCCCGACCTATGGCTACACCTTC.

This rearrangement joins TRBV4-2 to TRBJ2-7; the D is unclear. There are 13 residues in the CDR3. CDR1 is LGHNA and CDR2 is YNFKEQ in the germline V gene. The V end was cut by 0 bases, the J end by 4 bases, with 7 bases between. CDR3 region: CASSQENRYEQYF. The CDR3 DNA is TGTGCCAGCAGCCAAGAAAACAGATACGAGCAGTACTTC.